Sequencing of this TCR beta chain was carried out in a study of CD8+ T cells in alopecia areata. Study findings and constraints: Whereas mice showed it more clearly, TCR sharing across patients was murkier, possibly because of HLA. Links between baseline CD8+ expansion and response need larger treated cohorts.

The authors extracted RNA and reverse transcribed it into cDNA as the sequencing template. Measured with immunoSEQ multiplex PCR; TCRdb has only the in-frame clones, and not every one. The table records 150,000 to 200,000 clones, 50% to 75% of them present only once. The CDR3 contains 12 residues. Germline V lookup: CDR1 SQVTM, CDR2 ANQGSEA. A word on this clone: No antigen is known for it. One junction end does not reproduce the germline sequence, and a read error may be involved.

Treatment described: oral pan-JAK inhibitor, 5-10 mg twice daily. The receptor was isolated from a human donor with alopecia areata. Material: CD4+ T cells sorted from blood, obtained between weeks 55 and 65, from a patient treated with tofacitinib. V is TRBV29-1 and J is TRBJ2-7, with D unresolved. The CDR3 is CGVGPSSYEQYF. Here the CDR3 DNA reads TGCGGCGTTGGGCCGTCTTCCTACGAGCAGTACTTC.